This TCR beta chain was observed in a study of neurological immune-mediated disorders. Unsorted libraries were generated from 2 million PBMCs held at -80 degrees C. Study-level points and caveats: None of the CDR3 amino acid sequences found in expanded clones was shared across subjects. This suggests that the TCR-beta repertoires were private in all groups.

Worth noting for this clonotype: Antigen: not known. A junction end diverges from the germline sequence, so it may reflect a read error.

Germline CDR1 reads MDHEN; CDR2 reads SYDVKM. The CDR3 length is 16 residues. By 5'RACE with 10-nucleotide random UMIs, the cDNA was made. Using its own MiXCR run on the 5' RACE reads, TCRdb lists one record per CDR3 protein. This sample has about 57,000 distinct CDR3 sequences, with roughly 13% found just once. The source of this sequence is a woman aged 60 to 75 with HTLV-1-associated myelopathy (HAM/TSP). The sample taken for sequencing was PBMCs. This chain uses TRBV28 with TRBJ1-4; 7 bases match TRBD1. The CDR3 nucleotides read TGTGACAGCACTCTACTGCCGGGACAGAGTAATGAAAAACTATTTTTT. Protein: CDSTLLPGQSNEKLFF.